The clone carrying this T cell receptor beta chain was counted at least ten times. This sample was included in a study of CD8+CD57+ T cells in acquired aplastic anemia. Before being chosen for sequencing, patients had shown CD8+CD57+ cell expansion by flow cytometry. The template for TCR beta VDJ and CDR3 sequence profiling was genomic DNA. Each CDR3 protein gets one entry after TCRdb re-called the reads with MiXCR. The sample lists roughly 93,000 distinct CDR3 sequences, around 62% occurring once. The junction had 4 bases not matched to a gene; V was cut back by 3 bases and J by 5 bases. Germline loops: CDR1 SGHTA, CDR2 FQGTGA. The CDR3 is made up of 14 amino acids.

The sample taken for sequencing was sorted CD4+, CD8+, or CD8+CD57+ T cells (not recorded which) from PBMCs. This receptor was identified in a human donor with aplastic anemia. The V gene is TRBV7-3, the J gene TRBJ2-1, with 7 bases lining up with TRBD1. CDR3 residues: CASSLRQGDNEQFF. Written as DNA, the CDR3 is TGTGCCAGCAGCTTGAGGCAGGGGGACAATGAGCAGTTCTTC.